Listed below are T cell receptor beta chains from one sample, sequenced in a study of shared T cell receptors in the human thymus. Here immunoSEQ multiplex PCR was the method, and the copy in TCRdb shows in-frame clones only, minus some. The sample includes approximately 730,000 clones, over 75% of them seen just once. These same records also appear under a second study, on human thymus T cells.

Sequencing was performed on thymocytes. These receptors were collected from a girl in the first two years of life with a congenital heart defect. Each CDR3 is given with its conserved first and last residue. A D gene is named only where the DNA matches it firmly. Where a row states a size, it is once, few, many or the class of an expanded clone; other rows omit it.

d_call	clone_size	v_call	j_call	cdr3_aa	cdr3_nt
-	-	TRBV9	TRBJ1-2	CASSVSLRNYGYTF	TGTGCCAGCAGCGTAAGCCTCCGAAACTATGGCTACACCTTC
TRBD1	-	TRBV6-1	TRBJ1-3	CASSVGDRGPRSSGNTIYF	TGTGCCAGCAGTGTCGGGGACAGGGGGCCCCGGAGCTCTGGAAACACCATATATTTT
TRBD1	-	TRBV28	TRBJ2-7	CASREIGQGGLYEQYF	TGTGCCAGCAGGGAAATTGGACAGGGGGGACTATACGAGCAGTACTTC
-	few	TRBV7-2	TRBJ2-7	CASSLGGPQYF	TGTGCCAGCAGCTTAGGGGGCCCGCAGTACTTC
-	-	TRBV4-3	TRBJ1-1	CASSQEQGGNTEAFF	TGCGCCAGCAGCCAAGAGCAGGGAGGGAACACTGAAGCTTTCTTT
TRBD2	once	TRBV28	TRBJ2-2	CASSQGLAGGPGTGELFF	TGTGCCAGCAGCCAAGGACTAGCGGGGGGGCCTGGTACCGGGGAGCTGTTTTTT
-	-	TRBV5-5	TRBJ2-2	CASRSRRRGNTGELFF	TGTGCCAGCAGATCCCGGCGAAGGGGGAACACCGGGGAGCTGTTTTTT
TRBD1	-	TRBV18	TRBJ1-1	CASSRDSNLNTEAFF	TGTGCCAGCTCACGGGACAGCAACTTGAACACTGAAGCTTTCTTT
TRBD1	-	TRBV6-1	TRBJ1-2	CASSETGQGYGYTF	TGTGCCAGCAGTGAAACAGGACAGGGTTATGGCTACACCTTC
-	-	TRBV2	TRBJ2-4	CASTNGASAKNIQYF	TGTGCCAGCACTAACGGTGCATCTGCCAAAAACATTCAGTACTTC
TRBD1	-	TRBV5-1	TRBJ1-2	CASSLGRCGTEIFYGYTF	TGCGCCAGCAGCTTGGGTCGATGCGGGACAGAAATTTTCTATGGCTACACCTTC
-	-	TRBV6-5	TRBJ1-6	CASSYWTANNSPLHF	TGTGCCAGCAGTTACTGGACAGCGAATAATTCACCCCTCCACTTT